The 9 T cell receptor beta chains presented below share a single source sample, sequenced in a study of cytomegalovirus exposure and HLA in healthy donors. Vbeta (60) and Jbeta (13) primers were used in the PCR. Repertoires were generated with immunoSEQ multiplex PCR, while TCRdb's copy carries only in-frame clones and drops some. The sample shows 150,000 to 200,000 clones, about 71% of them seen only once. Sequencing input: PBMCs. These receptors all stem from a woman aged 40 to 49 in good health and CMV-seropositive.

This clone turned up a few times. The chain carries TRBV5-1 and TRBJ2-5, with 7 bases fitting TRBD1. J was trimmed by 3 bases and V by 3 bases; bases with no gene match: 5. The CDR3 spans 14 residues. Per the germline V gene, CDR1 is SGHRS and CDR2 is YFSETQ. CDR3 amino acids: CASSSGQQEETQYF. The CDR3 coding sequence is TGCGCCAGCAGCTCGGGACAGCAGGAAGAGACCCAGTACTTC.

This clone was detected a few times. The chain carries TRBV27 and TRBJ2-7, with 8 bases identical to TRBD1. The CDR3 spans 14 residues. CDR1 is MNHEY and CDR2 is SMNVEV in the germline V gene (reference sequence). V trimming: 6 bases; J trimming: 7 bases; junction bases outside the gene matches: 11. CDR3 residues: CASRQGVLIGEQYF. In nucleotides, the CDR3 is TGTGCCAGCAGACAGGGGGTACTGATCGGGGAGCAGTACTTC.

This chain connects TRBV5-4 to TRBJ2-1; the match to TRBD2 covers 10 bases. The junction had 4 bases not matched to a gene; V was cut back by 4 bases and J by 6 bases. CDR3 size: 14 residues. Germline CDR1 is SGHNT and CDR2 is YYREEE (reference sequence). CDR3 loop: CASSIAGGINEQFF. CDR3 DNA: TGTGCCAGCAGCATAGCGGGAGGTATCAATGAGCAGTTCTTC.

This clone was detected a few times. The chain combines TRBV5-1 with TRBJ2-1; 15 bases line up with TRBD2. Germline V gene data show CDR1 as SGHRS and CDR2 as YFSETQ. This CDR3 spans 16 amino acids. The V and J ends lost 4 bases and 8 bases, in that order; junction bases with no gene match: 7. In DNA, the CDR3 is TGCGCCAGCAGCACGCGGACTAGCGGGAGGGCCTATGAGCAGTTCTTC. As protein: CASSTRTSGRAYEQFF.

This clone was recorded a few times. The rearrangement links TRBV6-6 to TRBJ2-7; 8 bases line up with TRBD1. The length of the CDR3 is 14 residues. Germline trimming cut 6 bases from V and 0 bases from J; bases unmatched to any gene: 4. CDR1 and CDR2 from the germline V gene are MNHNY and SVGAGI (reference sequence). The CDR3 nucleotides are TGTGCCAGCAGAAGGACAGGGAGCTCCTACGAGCAGTACTTC. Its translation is CASRRTGSSYEQYF.

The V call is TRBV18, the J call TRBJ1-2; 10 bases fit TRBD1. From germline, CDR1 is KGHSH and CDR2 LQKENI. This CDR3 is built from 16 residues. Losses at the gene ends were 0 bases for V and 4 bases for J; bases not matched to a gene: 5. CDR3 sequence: CASSPPGTGDFYGYTF. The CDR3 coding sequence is TGTGCCAGCTCACCACCCGGGACAGGGGACTTCTATGGCTACACCTTC.

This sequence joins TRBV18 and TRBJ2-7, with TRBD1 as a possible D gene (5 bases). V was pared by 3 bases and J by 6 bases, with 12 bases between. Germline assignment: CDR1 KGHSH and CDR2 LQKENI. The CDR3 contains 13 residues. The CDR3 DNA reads TGTGCCAGCTCACCCATCGCAGGGTCCGAGCAGTACTTC. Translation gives CASSPIAGSEQYF.

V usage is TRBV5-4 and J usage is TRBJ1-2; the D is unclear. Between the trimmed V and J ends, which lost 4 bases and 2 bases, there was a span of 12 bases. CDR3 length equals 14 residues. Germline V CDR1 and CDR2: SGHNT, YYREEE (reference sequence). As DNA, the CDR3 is TGTGCCAGCAGCCTTAAGAACAAGAACTATGGCTACACCTTC. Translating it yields CASSLKNKNYGYTF.

The CDR3 sequence is CASSYSLGQPNEKLFF. As DNA, the CDR3 is TGTGCCAGCAGTTACTCATTAGGACAGCCTAATGAAAAACTGTTTTTT. V usage is TRBV6-5 and J usage is TRBJ1-4; possibly TRBD1 for D (6 bases). The germline CDR1 and CDR2 sequences are MNHEY and SVGAGI. V dropped 0 bases and J dropped 3 bases, with 11 bases sitting between them. The CDR3 spans 16 residues.